The 16 T cell receptor beta chains presented below share a single source sample, sequenced in a study of tumor and adjacent non-tumor tissue in lung cancer. Three rounds of nested PCR, following a modified ARM-PCR protocol, produced the TCRbeta library. TCRdb re-analysed the multiplex PCR reads in MiXCR, keeping a single row per CDR3 protein. This table has tens of thousands of distinct CDR3 sequences, about 55% appearing once. The template was RNA from unsorted bulk tissue. This non-tumor lung sample came from over 3 cm beyond the tumor edge. Sequencing input: distant non-tumor lung tissue. All receptors come from a man between 65 and 79 years old with non-small cell lung cancer.

Note on this clonotype: Given a much more abundant clone one base away, this may be a read error. The genes are TRBV19 and TRBJ2-7; tentatively, D is TRBD2 (7 bases). CDR3 size: 15 residues. Germline V lookup: CDR1 LNHDA, CDR2 SQIVND (reference sequence). The DNA of the CDR3 is TGTGCCACTCAAAACCCGGGGGGCCGGGGATTCGAGGAGTACTTC. As protein: CATQNPGGRGFEEYF.

This clonotype was observed a single time. A clone one base away is much larger, so this may be a read error. The CDR3 DNA follows: TGCAGCTTCCGGACAAACATTGAGCAGTTCTTC. This codes for CSFRTNIEQFF. V and J are TRBV29-1 and TRBJ2-1, with a tentative D call TRBD1 (5 bases). The V end was cut by 8 bases, the J end by 9 bases, with 14 bases between. The CDR3 covers 11 residues. The V gene's germline CDR1 is SQVTM and CDR2 ANQGSEA.

On this clonotype: A single base separates this from a much larger clone, so it may be a read error. The chain has TRBV4-2 and TRBJ2-1, with 10 bases that match TRBD1. Germline lookup yields CDR1 LGHNA and CDR2 YNFKEQ. The CDR3 runs 17 residues. CDR3 region: CVSSQSPGTGVYNEQFF. The DNA of the CDR3 is TGTGTCAGCAGCCAATCCCCCGGGACAGGGGTCTACAATGAGCAGTTCTTC.

This clonotype has just one count. One end of the junction is discordant with germline, which a read error may explain. V usage is TRBV9 and J usage is TRBJ2-3, with TRBD2 identical over 10 bases. Germline CDR1 and CDR2: SGDLS and YYNGEE. This CDR3 contains 16 residues. The CDR3 here is CANSSLAGEHTDTQYF. The CDR3 DNA reads TGTGCCAACAGCTCCCTAGCGGGGGAGCACACAGATACGCAGTATTTT. Based on the CDR3 plus reference TRBV9 and TRBJ2-3, the full variable domain is DSGVTQTPKHLITATGQRVTLRCSPRSGDLSVYWYQQSLDQGLQFLIQYYNGEERAKGNILERFSAQQFPDLHSELNLSSLELGDSALYFCANSSLAGEHTDTQYFGPGTRLTVL.

Comment on this clonotype: This may be a read error: a much more frequent sequence differs by one nucleotide. The rearrangement links TRBV6-1 to TRBJ2-3; D could derive from TRBD1 or TRBD2 (5 bases each). The CDR3 loop spans 15 amino acids. The V gene's germline CDR1 is MNHNS and CDR2 SASEGT. The CDR3 bases are TGTTCCAGCACCTATTCAGGGAGTAGCACAGATACGCAGTATTTT. It encodes CSSTYSGSSTDTQYF.

With regard to this clonotype: One base away lies a much larger clone, so this may be a sequencing read error. This sequence joins TRBV5-1 and TRBJ2-5, with TRBD1 matching over 7 bases. Trimming at V came to 2 bases and at J to 1 base, leaving 2 bases not matched to a gene. This CDR3 is 14 amino acids long. The germline gives CDR1 SGHRS, CDR2 YFSETQ. The CDR3 reads CASSLQGSQETQYF. CDR3 in DNA: TGCGCCAGCAGCTTACAGGGGTCCCAAGAGACCCAGTACTTC.

There are a few counts of this clonotype. One base away lies a much larger clone, so this may be a sequencing read error. The chain has TRBV12-3 or TRBV12-4 and TRBJ2-7; D possibly corresponds to TRBD2 (5 bases). CDR3 length: 12 amino acids. CDR3 coding DNA: TGTACCAGCAGTTTAGCGCAAGGTCAGCAGTACTTC. This gives the protein CTSSLAQGQQYF.

This clonotype showed up many times. This chain joins TRBV29-1 and TRBJ2-5; D gene ambiguous. CDR1 is SQVTM and CDR2 is ANQGSEA in the germline V gene. V lost 6 bases to trimming and J lost 7 bases, with 12 bases between them. The CDR3 loop spans 11 amino acids. CDR3 coding DNA: TGCAGCGTCGGTGGGGTTGCGACCCAGTACTTC. Encoded protein: CSVGGVATQYF.

Turning to this clonotype: At one of its ends the junction is not consistent with the germline gene, which may arise from a read error. This chain uses TRBV11-2 with TRBJ2-6; 8 bases agree with TRBD2. Per germline, CDR1 SGHAT and CDR2 FQNNGV. CDR3 length: 17 residues. For the CDR3, the DNA is TGTGCCAGTAGCTCCCGGGGGGGCAGCTCTGAGGCCAACGTCCTGACTTTC. It is translated as CASSSRGGSSEANVLTF.

This clonotype was detected only a few times. This may stem from a read error, because a much larger clone lies one nucleotide away. This sequence joins TRBV5-4 and TRBJ2-3; maybe TRBD2 (5 bases). The CDR3 length is 13 residues. Germline assignment: CDR1 SGHNT and CDR2 YYREEE (reference sequence). The DNA of the CDR3 is TGTACCAGCCGGGAAACCGGAGGAGGTACGCAGTATTTT. Translating it yields CTSRETGGGTQYF.

This clonotype was observed many times. This chain links TRBV7-9 with TRBJ2-1; D is unclear. V dropped 5 bases and J dropped 1 base, with 15 bases sitting between them. The germline gives CDR1 SEHNR, CDR2 FQNEAQ (reference sequence). This CDR3 is 16 amino acids long. The CDR3 DNA is TGTGCCAGCAGCCCTCAAGGGCCAAAATCCTACAATGAGCAGTTCTTC. It encodes CASSPQGPKSYNEQFF.

As to this clonotype: The junction departs from the called germline gene at one end, perhaps through a read error. The chain links TRBV4-1 to TRBJ1-5; D is ambiguous. The germline CDR1 and CDR2 sequences are MGHRA and YSYEKL. The CDR3 covers 13 residues. The CDR3 DNA is TGCGTCAGCAGCCAGTCCGAGTGGCAGCCCCAGCATTTT. Translating it yields CVSSQSEWQPQHF.

A note on this clonotype: The junction does not match germline at one end; this may be a read error. The chain carries TRBV12-3 or TRBV12-4 and TRBJ2-2; 7 nucleotides agree with TRBD2. The CDR3 consists of 14 residues. CDR3 DNA sequence: TGTGCCAGCAGTCCCCTGATACTTGGGGGGGAGCTGTTCTTT. The encoded protein is CASSPLILGGELFF.

This clonotype turned up a few times. The V call is TRBV19, the J call TRBJ2-7, with D perhaps given as TRBD1 or TRBD2 (6 bases each). This CDR3 contains 13 residues. Trimming stripped 5 bases from V and 6 bases from J, with 14 bases between. Per germline, CDR1 LNHDA and CDR2 SQIVND (reference sequence). In nucleotides, the CDR3 is TGTGCCAGTAGTCGGGGGCCCGAGTGCGAGCAGTACTTC. Amino acids: CASSRGPECEQYF.

Worth noting for this clonotype: Relative to the germline gene, one junction end is altered; a read error may explain this. The chain employs TRBV4-1 and TRBJ2-3, with 9 positions matching TRBD2. Germline CDR1 and CDR2: MGHRA and YSYEKL. The CDR3 covers 16 residues. Here the CDR3 reads CAGSQDTAGGADTQYF. CDR3 DNA sequence: TGCGCCGGCAGCCAAGACACGGCGGGGGGGGCAGATACGCAGTATTTT.

The chain links TRBV7-9 to TRBJ2-1; 9 bases are shared with TRBD2. Germline V gene data show CDR1 as SEHNR and CDR2 as FQNEAQ (reference sequence). The CDR3 consists of 13 residues. V trimming: 4 bases; J trimming: 8 bases; junction bases outside the gene matches: 3. CDR3 in amino acids: CASSYSSGDEQFF. CDR3 nucleotides: TGTGCCAGCAGCTACTCTAGCGGGGATGAGCAGTTCTTC.